This note documents a single T cell receptor beta chain sequence. The study ran its PCR with 60 Vbeta and 13 Jbeta primers. Libraries were prepared by immunoSEQ multiplex PCR; TCRdb keeps only in-frame clonotypes and omits some of them. The sample carries about 210,000 clones, roughly 82% recorded once. V lost 3 bases to trimming and J lost 0 bases, with 5 bases between them. CDR1 is SQVTM and CDR2 is ANQGSEA in the germline V gene. This CDR3 is built from 12 residues. This sample was included in a study of cytomegalovirus exposure and HLA in healthy donors. Material for sequencing was PBMCs. The sequence derives from a man in his forties in good health and CMV-seropositive. The J gene is TRBJ1-1, the V gene TRBV29-1; D is undetermined. CDR3 in amino acids: CSVEAVNTEAFF. CDR3 nucleotides: TGCAGCGTTGAGGCAGTGAACACTGAAGCTTTCTTT.